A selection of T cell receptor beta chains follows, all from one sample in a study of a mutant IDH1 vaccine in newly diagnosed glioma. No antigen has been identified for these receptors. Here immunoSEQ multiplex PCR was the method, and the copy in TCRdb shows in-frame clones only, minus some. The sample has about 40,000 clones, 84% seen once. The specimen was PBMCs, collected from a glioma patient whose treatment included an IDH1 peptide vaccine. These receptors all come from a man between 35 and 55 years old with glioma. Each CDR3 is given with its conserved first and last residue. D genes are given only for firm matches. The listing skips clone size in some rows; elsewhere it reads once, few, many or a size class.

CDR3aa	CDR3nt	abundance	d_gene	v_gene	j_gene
CASSVSDSGANVLTF	TGTGCCAGCAGCGTCTCAGACTCTGGGGCCAACGTCCTGACTTTC	.	.	TRBV9	TRBJ2-6
CASSPLPLKTDLYEQYF	TGTGCCAGCAGCCCACTCCCCCTAAAGACAGACCTTTACGAGCAGTACTTC	.	.	TRBV11-3	TRBJ2-7
CASSLDPLLAKNIQYF	TGTGCCAGCAGCTTAGATCCCCTACTAGCCAAAAACATTCAGTACTTC	once	.	TRBV11-2	TRBJ2-4
CASSPQRDRGLYGGYTF	TGTGCCAGCTCACCACAAAGGGACAGGGGACTATATGGTGGCTACACCTTC	.	TRBD1	TRBV18	TRBJ1-2
CAISQGQQETQYF	TGTGCCATCAGTCAGGGACAGCAAGAGACCCAGTACTTC	.	TRBD1	TRBV10-3	TRBJ2-5
CASSFGPSGEYEQFF	TGTGCCAGCAGCTTCGGGCCTAGCGGTGAGTATGAGCAGTTCTTC	.	TRBD2	TRBV7-2	TRBJ2-1
CASSLLGGNNGYTF	TGTGCCAGCAGCCTCCTCGGGGGGAATAATGGCTACACCTTC	.	.	TRBV7-2	TRBJ1-2
CASSETPIGGNEQFF	TGTGCCAGCAGCGAAACTCCCATCGGAGGTAATGAGCAGTTCTTC	.	.	TRBV9	TRBJ2-1
CASSLSIQSYNEQFF	TGCGCCAGCAGCTTGTCTATACAGTCCTACAATGAGCAGTTCTTC	once	.	TRBV5-1	TRBJ2-1
CASSYSTPNTEAFF	TGTGCCAGCAGTTATTCGACACCCAACACTGAAGCTTTCTTT	.	.	TRBV6-5	TRBJ1-1
CASSRTDTQYF	TGTGCCAGCAGCCGTACAGATACGCAGTATTTT	.	.	TRBV4-2	TRBJ2-3
CASSKADSFSYEQYF	TGTGCCAGCAGCAAAGCCGACAGTTTCTCCTACGAGCAGTACTTC	.	.	TRBV7-8	TRBJ2-7
CAISEILSGGAFF	TGTGCCATCAGTGAAATCCTCTCGGGGGGAGCTTTCTTT	.	.	TRBV10-3	TRBJ1-1
CASRSRAATNEKLFF	TGTGCCAGCAGAAGCCGAGCTGCAACTAATGAAAAACTGTTTTTT	.	.	TRBV27	TRBJ1-4
CASSLSGATQYF	TGTGCCAGCAGCTTAAGCGGGGCTACGCAGTATTTT	.	TRBD2	TRBV7-8	TRBJ2-3
CASGVGASGSETQYF	TGCGCCAGCGGGGTTGGGGCTAGCGGGAGTGAGACCCAGTACTTC	.	TRBD2	TRBV5-1	TRBJ2-5
CASSARQAGFGELFF	TGTGCCAGCAGTGCCAGACAGGCCGGCTTCGGGGAGCTGTTTTTT	once	.	TRBV25-1	TRBJ2-2
CASSGGGEKLFF	TGTGCCAGCAGCGGAGGGGGGGAAAAACTGTTTTTT	.	.	TRBV9	TRBJ1-4
CASSLGGQAYEQYF	TGTGCCAGCAGCTTGGGGGGACAAGCCTACGAGCAGTACTTC	.	.	TRBV5-6	TRBJ2-7
CASSIDLGGRGYEQYF	TGTGCCAGTAGTATAGATCTCGGCGGGAGGGGGTACGAGCAGTACTTC	once	TRBD2	TRBV19	TRBJ2-7
CASSDSGQPQHF	TGTGCCAGCAGTGACTCGGGTCAGCCCCAGCATTTT	.	.	TRBV6-1	TRBJ1-5
CASSDLNNQPQHF	TGTGCCAGCTCAGACCTGAACAATCAGCCCCAGCATTTT	.	.	TRBV18	TRBJ1-5
CASSRGAFYEQYF	TGTGCCAGCAGCCGGGGGGCTTTCTACGAGCAGTACTTC	once	.	TRBV14	TRBJ2-7
CASSLVPGSYEQYF	TGCGCCAGCAGCTTGGTACCAGGGAGCTACGAGCAGTACTTC	.	.	TRBV5-1	TRBJ2-7
CSAGLTGELFF	TGCAGTGCTGGATTAACCGGGGAGCTGTTTTTT	few	.	TRBV20-1	TRBJ2-2
CASRGTGAKEQYF	TGCGCCAGCAGGGGGACAGGGGCTAAGGAGCAGTACTTC	.	TRBD1	TRBV5-1	TRBJ2-7
CASSSAGTAYEQYF	TGCGCCAGCAGCTCCGCCGGGACAGCGTACGAGCAGTACTTC	.	TRBD1	TRBV5-1	TRBJ2-7
CASSLSRGTGHSNYGYTF	TGTGCCAGCAGCCTCTCAAGGGGGACAGGTCACTCCAACTATGGCTACACCTTC	.	TRBD1	TRBV4-2	TRBJ1-2
CSATGDQPQHF	TGCAGTGCTACGGGGGATCAGCCCCAGCATTTT	few	.	TRBV20-1	TRBJ1-5
CASSPVGNQPQHF	TGTGCCAGCAGCCCCGTGGGGAATCAGCCCCAGCATTTT	.	.	TRBV7-9	TRBJ1-5
CASSFSGSTNEKLFF	TGTGCCAGCAGCTTTAGCGGGTCTACTAATGAAAAACTGTTTTTT	.	.	TRBV5-6	TRBJ1-4
CASSLLGGNTEAFF	TGTGCCAGCAGCTTGTTAGGTGGGAACACTGAAGCTTTCTTT	.	.	TRBV5-6	TRBJ1-1
CASSFDRFAVDTQYF	TGTGCCAGCAGCTTCGACAGGTTCGCAGTCGATACGCAGTATTTT	.	.	TRBV5-6	TRBJ2-3
CASSYSGTGYTEAFF	TGTGCCAGCAGTTACTCAGGGACAGGGTACACTGAAGCTTTCTTT	.	TRBD1	TRBV6-5	TRBJ1-1
CSVATIHEQYF	TGCAGCGTAGCCACTATCCACGAGCAGTACTTC	.	.	TRBV29-1	TRBJ2-7
CASRKGLTNEQFF	TGTGCCAGCAGAAAGGGACTAACCAATGAGCAGTTCTTC	.	TRBD2	TRBV2	TRBJ2-1
CASSTRPGMNTEAFF	TGTGCCAGCAGTACCCGACCGGGGATGAACACTGAAGCTTTCTTT	.	.	TRBV27	TRBJ1-1
CASSKPRGGDTQYF	TGCGCCAGCAGCAAACCGCGGGGTGGAGATACGCAGTATTTT	.	.	TRBV5-1	TRBJ2-3
CASSPGGGGTSLETQYF	TGTGCCAGCAGCCCAGGGGGCGGGGGAACTAGCCTGGAGACCCAGTACTTC	.	.	TRBV7-3	TRBJ2-5
CASGPPGANVLTF	TGTGCCAGCGGCCCCCCTGGGGCCAACGTCCTGACTTTC	.	.	TRBV6-6	TRBJ2-6